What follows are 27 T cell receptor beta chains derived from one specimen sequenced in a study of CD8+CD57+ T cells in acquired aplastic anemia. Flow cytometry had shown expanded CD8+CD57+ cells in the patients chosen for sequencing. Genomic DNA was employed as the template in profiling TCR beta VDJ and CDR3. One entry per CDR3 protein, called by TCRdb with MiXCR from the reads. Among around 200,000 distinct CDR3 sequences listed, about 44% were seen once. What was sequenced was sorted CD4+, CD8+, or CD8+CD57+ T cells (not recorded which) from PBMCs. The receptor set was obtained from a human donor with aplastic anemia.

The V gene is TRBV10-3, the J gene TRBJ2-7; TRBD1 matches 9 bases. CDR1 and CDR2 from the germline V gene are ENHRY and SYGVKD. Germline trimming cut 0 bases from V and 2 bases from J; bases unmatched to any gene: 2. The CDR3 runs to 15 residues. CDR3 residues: CAISESGTGTYEQYF. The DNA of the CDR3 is TGTGCCATCAGTGAGTCCGGGACAGGGACCTACGAGCAGTACTTC.

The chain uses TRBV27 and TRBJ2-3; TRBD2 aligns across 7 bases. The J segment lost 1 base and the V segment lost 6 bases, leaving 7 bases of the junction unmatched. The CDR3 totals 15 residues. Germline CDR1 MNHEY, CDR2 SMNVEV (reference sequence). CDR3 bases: TGTGCCAGCAGCAAAGGGGCGGGGGGCACAGATACGCAGTATTTT. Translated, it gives CASSKGAGGTDTQYF.

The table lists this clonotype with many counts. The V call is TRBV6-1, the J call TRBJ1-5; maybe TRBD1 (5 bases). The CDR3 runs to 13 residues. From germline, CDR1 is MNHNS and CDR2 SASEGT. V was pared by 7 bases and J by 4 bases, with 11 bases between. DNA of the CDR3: TGTGCCAGCATTGGGGGGGAAAATCAGCCCCAGCATTTT. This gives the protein CASIGGENQPQHF.

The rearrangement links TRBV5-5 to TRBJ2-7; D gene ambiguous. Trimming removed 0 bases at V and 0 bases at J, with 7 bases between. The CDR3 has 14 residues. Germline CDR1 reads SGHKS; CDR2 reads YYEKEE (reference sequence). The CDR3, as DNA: TGTGCCAGCAGCTTGGAGCTCAGCTCCTACGAGCAGTACTTC. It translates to CASSLELSSYEQYF.

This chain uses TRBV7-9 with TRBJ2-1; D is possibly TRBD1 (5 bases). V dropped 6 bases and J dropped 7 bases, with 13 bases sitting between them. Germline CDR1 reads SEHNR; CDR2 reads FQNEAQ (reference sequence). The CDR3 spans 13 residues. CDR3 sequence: CASSARGYNEQFF. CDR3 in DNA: TGTGCCAGCAGTGCAAGGGGATATAATGAGCAGTTCTTC.

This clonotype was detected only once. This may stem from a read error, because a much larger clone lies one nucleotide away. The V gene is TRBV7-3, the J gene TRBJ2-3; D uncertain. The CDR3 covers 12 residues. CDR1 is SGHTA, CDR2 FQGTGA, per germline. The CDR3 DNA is TGTGCCAGCAGCTTCCAGGCAGATACGCAGGATTTT. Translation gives CASSFQADTQDF. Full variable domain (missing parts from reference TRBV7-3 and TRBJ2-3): GAGVSQTPSNKVTEKGKYVELRCDPISGHTALYWYRQSLGQGPEFLIYFQGTGAADDSGLPNDRFFAVRPEGSVSTLKIQRTERGDSAVYLCASSFQADTQDFGPGTRLTVL.

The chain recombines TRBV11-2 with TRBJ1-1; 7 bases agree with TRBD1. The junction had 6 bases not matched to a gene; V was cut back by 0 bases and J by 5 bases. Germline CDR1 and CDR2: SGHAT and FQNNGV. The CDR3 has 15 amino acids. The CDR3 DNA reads TGTGCCAGCAGCTTAGACCCACAGGGGAGGACTGAAGCTTTCTTT. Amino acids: CASSLDPQGRTEAFF.

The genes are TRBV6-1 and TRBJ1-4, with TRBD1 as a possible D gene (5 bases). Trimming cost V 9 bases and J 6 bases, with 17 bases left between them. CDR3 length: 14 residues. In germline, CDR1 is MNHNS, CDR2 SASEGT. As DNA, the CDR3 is TGTGCCAGTGGCACCGGGACGAGATATGAAAAACTGTTTTTT. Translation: CASGTGTRYEKLFF.

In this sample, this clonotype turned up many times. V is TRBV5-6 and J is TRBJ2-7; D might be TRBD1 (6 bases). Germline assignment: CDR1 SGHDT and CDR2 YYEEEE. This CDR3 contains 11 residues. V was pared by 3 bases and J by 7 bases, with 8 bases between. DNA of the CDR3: TGTGCCAGCAGCTCAGGGACAGAGCAGTACTTC. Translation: CASSSGTEQYF.

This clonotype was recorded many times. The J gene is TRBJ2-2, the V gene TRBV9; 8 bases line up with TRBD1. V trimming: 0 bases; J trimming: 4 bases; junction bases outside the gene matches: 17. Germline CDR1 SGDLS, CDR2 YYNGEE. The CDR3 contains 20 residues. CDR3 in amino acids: CASSVAIPGQGFRGTGELFF. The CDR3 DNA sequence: TGTGCCAGCAGCGTAGCTATCCCAGGACAGGGATTTCGCGGCACCGGGGAGCTGTTTTTT.

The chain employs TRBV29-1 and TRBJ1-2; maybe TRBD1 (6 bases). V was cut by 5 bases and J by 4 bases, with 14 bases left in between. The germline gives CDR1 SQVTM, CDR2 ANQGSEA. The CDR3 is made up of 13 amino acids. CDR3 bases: TGCAGCGTTTACAGGGCGTATAGCTATGGCTACACCTTC. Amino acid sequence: CSVYRAYSYGYTF.

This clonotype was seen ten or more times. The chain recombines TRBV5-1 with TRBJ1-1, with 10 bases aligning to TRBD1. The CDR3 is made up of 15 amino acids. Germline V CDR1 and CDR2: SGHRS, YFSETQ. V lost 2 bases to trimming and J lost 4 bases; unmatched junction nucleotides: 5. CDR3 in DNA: TGCGCCAGCAGCTTTTCGGGACAGGGGAGCACTGAAGCTTTCTTT. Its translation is CASSFSGQGSTEAFF.

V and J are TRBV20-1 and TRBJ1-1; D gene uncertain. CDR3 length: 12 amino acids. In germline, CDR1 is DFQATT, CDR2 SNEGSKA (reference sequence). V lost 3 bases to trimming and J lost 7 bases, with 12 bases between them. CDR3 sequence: CSASETQIEAFF. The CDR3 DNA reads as TGCAGTGCTAGTGAGACACAAATTGAAGCTTTCTTT.

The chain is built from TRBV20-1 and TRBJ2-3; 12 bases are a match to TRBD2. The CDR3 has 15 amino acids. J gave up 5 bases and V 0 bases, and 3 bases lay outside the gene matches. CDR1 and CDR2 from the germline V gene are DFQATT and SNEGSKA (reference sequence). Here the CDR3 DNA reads TGCAGTGCTAGAGATTCACTAGCGGGAGGAGATACGCAGTATTTT. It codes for CSARDSLAGGDTQYF.

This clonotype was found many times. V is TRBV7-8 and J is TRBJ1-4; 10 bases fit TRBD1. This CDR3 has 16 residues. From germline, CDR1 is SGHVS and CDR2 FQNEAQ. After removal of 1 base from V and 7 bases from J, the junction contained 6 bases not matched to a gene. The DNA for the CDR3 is TGTGCCAGCAGCTTAGGGGACAGGGGATTGGGTGAAAAACTGTTTTTT. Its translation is CASSLGDRGLGEKLFF. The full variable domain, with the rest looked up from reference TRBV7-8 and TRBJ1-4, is GAGVSQSPRYKVAKRGQDVALRCDPISGHVSLFWYQQALGQGPEFLTYFQNEAQLDKSGLPSDRFFAERPEGSVSTLKIQRTQQEDSAVYLCASSLGDRGLGEKLFFGSGTQLSVL.

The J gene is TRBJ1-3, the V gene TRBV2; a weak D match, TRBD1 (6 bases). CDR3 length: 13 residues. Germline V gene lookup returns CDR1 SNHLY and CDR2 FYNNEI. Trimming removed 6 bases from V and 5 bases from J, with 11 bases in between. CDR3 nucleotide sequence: TGTGCCAGCAGGGACAGCTACCGAAACACCATATATTTT. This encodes CASRDSYRNTIYF.

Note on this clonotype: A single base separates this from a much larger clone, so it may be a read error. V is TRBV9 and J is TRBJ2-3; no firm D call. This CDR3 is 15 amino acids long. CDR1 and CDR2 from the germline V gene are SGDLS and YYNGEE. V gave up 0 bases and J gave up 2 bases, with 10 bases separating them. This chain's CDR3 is CASSVDYSITDTQYF. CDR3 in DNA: TGTGCCAGCAGCGTAGACTACTCCATCACAGATACGCAGTATTTT.

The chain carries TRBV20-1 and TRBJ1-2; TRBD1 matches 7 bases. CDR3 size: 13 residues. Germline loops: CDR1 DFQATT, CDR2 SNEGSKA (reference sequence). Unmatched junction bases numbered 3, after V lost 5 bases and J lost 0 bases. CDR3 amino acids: CSAPDRSNYGYTF. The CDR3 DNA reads TGCAGTGCTCCGGACAGGTCTAACTATGGCTACACCTTC.

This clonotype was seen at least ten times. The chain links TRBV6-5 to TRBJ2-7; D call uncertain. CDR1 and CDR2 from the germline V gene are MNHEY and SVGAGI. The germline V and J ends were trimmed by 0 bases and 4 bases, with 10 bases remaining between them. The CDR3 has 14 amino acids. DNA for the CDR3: TGTGCCAGCAGTTACTCGTCGGGCGGATACGAGCAGTACTTC. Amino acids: CASSYSSGGYEQYF.

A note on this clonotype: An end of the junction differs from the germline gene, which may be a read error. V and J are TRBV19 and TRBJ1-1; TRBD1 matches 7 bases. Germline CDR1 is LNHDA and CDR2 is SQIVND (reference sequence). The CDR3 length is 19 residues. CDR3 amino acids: CGSSTGRRGPERMNTEAFF. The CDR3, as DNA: TGTGGCAGTAGTACCGGAAGAAGGGGGCCTGAGCGCATGAACACTGAAGCTTTCTTT.

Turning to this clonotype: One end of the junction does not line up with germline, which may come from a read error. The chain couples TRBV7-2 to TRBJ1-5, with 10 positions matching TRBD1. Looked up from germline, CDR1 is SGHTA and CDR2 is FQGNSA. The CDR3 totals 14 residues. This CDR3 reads CVSSLGQGWQPQHF. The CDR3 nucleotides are TGTGTCAGCAGCTTGGGACAGGGGTGGCAGCCCCAGCATTTT.

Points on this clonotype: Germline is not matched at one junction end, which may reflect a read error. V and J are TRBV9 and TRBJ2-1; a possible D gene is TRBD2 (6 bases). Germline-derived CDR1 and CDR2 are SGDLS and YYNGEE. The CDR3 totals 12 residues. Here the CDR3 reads CASGPGLNEQLF. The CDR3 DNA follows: TGTGCCAGCGGCCCGGGACTCAATGAGCAGCTCTTC.

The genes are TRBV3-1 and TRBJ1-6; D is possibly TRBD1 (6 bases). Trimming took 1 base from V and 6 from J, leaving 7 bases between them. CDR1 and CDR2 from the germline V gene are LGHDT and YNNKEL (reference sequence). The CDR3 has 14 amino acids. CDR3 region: CASSQVDSNSPLHF. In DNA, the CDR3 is TGTGCCAGCAGCCAAGTGGACAGTAATTCACCCCTCCACTTT.

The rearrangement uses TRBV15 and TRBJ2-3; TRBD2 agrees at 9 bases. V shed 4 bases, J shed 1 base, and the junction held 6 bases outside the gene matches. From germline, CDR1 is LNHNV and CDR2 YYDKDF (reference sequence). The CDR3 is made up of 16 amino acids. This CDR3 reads CATSTFRGRGTDTQYF. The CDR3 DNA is TGTGCCACCAGCACATTTCGCGGGAGGGGCACAGATACGCAGTATTTT. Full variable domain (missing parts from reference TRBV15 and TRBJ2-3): DAMVIQNPRYQVTQFGKPVTLSCSQTLNHNVMYWYQQKSSQAPKLLFHYYDKDFNNEADTPDNFQSRRPNTSFCFLDIRSPGLGDTAMYLCATSTFRGRGTDTQYFGPGTRLTVL.

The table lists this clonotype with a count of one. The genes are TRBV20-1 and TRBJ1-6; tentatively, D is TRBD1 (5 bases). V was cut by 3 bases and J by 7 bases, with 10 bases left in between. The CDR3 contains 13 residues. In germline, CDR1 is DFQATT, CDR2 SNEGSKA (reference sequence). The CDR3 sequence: CSARGVPNSPLHF. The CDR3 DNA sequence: TGCAGTGCTAGGGGGGTTCCAAATTCACCCCTCCACTTT.

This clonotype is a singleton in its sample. The CDR3 DNA reads as TGTGCCAGCAGCGTAGCGGGAGGGTATTACAATGAGCAGTTCTTC. This sequence encodes CASSVAGGYYNEQFF. This sequence joins TRBV9 and TRBJ2-1; 8 positions match TRBD2. V lost 0 bases to trimming and J lost 4 bases; unmatched junction nucleotides: 3. The CDR3 spans 15 residues. CDR1 and CDR2 (germline): SGDLS, YYNGEE.

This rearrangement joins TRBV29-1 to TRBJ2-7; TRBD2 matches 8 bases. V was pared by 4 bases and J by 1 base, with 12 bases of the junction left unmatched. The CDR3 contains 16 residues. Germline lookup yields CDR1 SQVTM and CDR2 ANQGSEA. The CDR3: CSVGERESLGSYEQYF. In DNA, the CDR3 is TGCAGCGTTGGGGAGCGGGAGAGTCTGGGATCCTACGAGCAGTACTTC.